The 8 T cell receptor beta chains below come from one sample, sequenced in a study of T cells after yellow fever vaccination. TCRdb fed the 5' RACE reads into MiXCR, producing one record per CDR3 protein. The table records about 500,000 distinct CDR3 sequences, about a sixth of them present only once. The material sequenced was PBMCs, taken 4 to 6 days after the first yellow fever vaccination. These receptor sequences come from a man in his late teens or twenties who received the YFV17D yellow fever vaccine.

This chain uses TRBV10-3 with TRBJ1-2, with TRBD1 as a possible D gene (5 bases). CDR1 and CDR2 (germline): ENHRY, SYGVKD. The CDR3 is 14 amino acids. V lost 3 bases to trimming and J lost 6 bases, with 14 bases between them. CDR3 sequence: CAISERGREDGYTF. For the CDR3, the DNA is TGTGCCATCAGTGAAAGGGGTCGGGAGGATGGCTACACCTTC.

This clonotype was detected only a few times. The chain links TRBV6-1 to TRBJ1-1, with D possibly matching TRBD1 (6 bases). The V end lost 7 bases, the J end lost 0 bases, and 9 bases lay between the germline ends. The CDR3 runs to 13 residues. Looked up from germline, CDR1 is MNHNS and CDR2 is SASEGT. The CDR3 here is CASTGTLNTEAFF. The DNA for the CDR3 is TGTGCCAGCACCGGGACATTGAACACTGAAGCTTTCTTT.

The chain employs TRBV5-1 and TRBJ2-7; 9 bases fit TRBD1. Looked up from germline, CDR1 is SGHRS and CDR2 is YFSETQ. This CDR3 has 14 amino acids. J lost 5 bases, V lost 3 bases, and 6 bases had no gene match. The CDR3 bases are TGCGCCAGCAGCTCCCCCGGGACAGGGAACGAGCAGTACTTC. This translates into CASSSPGTGNEQYF.

In its sample, this clonotype was seen a few times. The chain uses TRBV7-2 and TRBJ2-5; 9 positions agree with TRBD2. The CDR3 runs to 13 residues. Trimming removed 7 bases from V and 3 bases from J; junction bases left unmatched: 3. CDR1 and CDR2 from the germline V gene are SGHTA and FQGNSA. CDR3 coding DNA: TGTGCCAGCAAGACTAGCGGAGAAGAGACCCAGTACTTC. Translated, it gives CASKTSGEETQYF.

The table lists this clonotype with many counts. The V gene is TRBV7-2, the J gene TRBJ2-7; D unresolved. The germline V gene has CDR1 SGHTA and CDR2 FQGNSA. This CDR3 has 13 residues. V was clipped by 1 base and J by 4 bases, with 8 bases between them. CDR3 sequence: CASSLGVGYEQYF. The CDR3 DNA sequence: TGTGCCAGCAGCTTAGGGGTGGGATACGAGCAGTACTTC. Full variable domain (remainder filled in from reference TRBV7-2 and TRBJ2-7): GAGVSQSPSNKVTEKGKDVELRCDPISGHTALYWYRQSLGQGLEFLIYFQGNSAPDKSGLPSDRFSAERTGGSVSTLTIQRTQQEDSAVYLCASSLGVGYEQYFGPGTRLTVT.

The chain carries TRBV5-4 and TRBJ2-7; 8 bases agree with TRBD1. CDR1 is SGHNT, CDR2 YYREEE, per germline (reference sequence). V lost 0 bases, J lost 5 bases, and 4 bases stayed unmatched. The CDR3 has 14 residues. CDR3 sequence (DNA): TGTGCCAGCAGCTTGGTAGGACAGGGAAACGAGCAGTACGTC. Amino acid sequence: CASSLVGQGNEQYV.

This clonotype was detected a few times. CDR3 region: CASSQVGRGLFGYTF. CDR3 DNA: TGCGCCAGCAGCCAAGTGGGCAGGGGGCTATTTGGCTACACCTTC. The chain joins TRBV4-3 to TRBJ1-2, with TRBD1 matching over 8 bases. Losses at the gene ends were 1 base for V and 7 bases for J; bases not matched to a gene: 8. The germline gives CDR1 LGHNA, CDR2 YSLEER. The CDR3 is 15 amino acids.

This clonotype has at least ten counts. The chain employs TRBV20-1 and TRBJ1-1; D is uncertain. Germline CDR1 DFQATT, CDR2 SNEGSKA (reference sequence). The CDR3 has 11 residues. CDR3 loop: CISRMNTEAFF. The CDR3 nucleotides read TGCATCTCCAGGATGAACACTGAAGCTTTCTTT.